The next 27 T cell receptor beta chains were all read from a single sample in a study of cytomegalovirus exposure and HLA in healthy donors. The PCR used 60 Vbeta and 13 Jbeta primers. TCRdb's copy holds only in-frame clones and misses some; the assay was immunoSEQ multiplex PCR. The sample lists roughly 180,000 clones, about 80% occurring once. The sample comprised PBMCs. These receptors were taken from a woman aged 25 to 39 in good health and CMV-seropositive.

This CDR3 is CSANREEKLFF. The CDR3 nucleotides are TGCAGTGCTAACAGGGAAGAAAAACTGTTTTTT. The V gene is TRBV20-1, the J gene TRBJ1-4, with TRBD1 as a possible D gene (6 bases). Per the germline V gene, CDR1 is DFQATT and CDR2 is SNEGSKA (reference sequence). This CDR3 comprises 11 residues. V gave up 4 bases and J gave up 8 bases, with 8 bases separating them.

This chain uses TRBV5-1 with TRBJ2-5, with a tentative D call TRBD1 (5 bases). The CDR3 extends over 14 amino acids. Germline-derived CDR1 and CDR2 are SGHRS and YFSETQ. V lost 4 bases, J lost 5 bases, and 15 bases lay in between. The CDR3: CASSPGLSGETQYF. The CDR3 nucleotides read TGCGCCAGCAGCCCCGGCCTCTCAGGGGAGACCCAGTACTTC.

The chain joins TRBV4-1 to TRBJ1-1, with TRBD1 matching over 9 bases. The CDR3 runs to 16 residues. Trimming cost V 5 bases and J 7 bases; bases outside gene matches: 14. In germline, CDR1 is MGHRA, CDR2 YSYEKL. The CDR3 loop reads CASSLNEDRGEGEAFF. CDR3 DNA: TGCGCCAGCAGCTTAAACGAGGACAGGGGTGAGGGTGAAGCTTTCTTT.

The chain links TRBV27 to TRBJ1-1; 8 bases are shared with TRBD1. The CDR3 consists of 15 residues. The germline gives CDR1 MNHEY, CDR2 SMNVEV (reference sequence). V gave up 5 bases and J gave up 3 bases; unmatched junction bases: 8. This chain's CDR3 is CASSPQGAGDTEAFF. CDR3 coding DNA: TGTGCCAGCAGTCCTCAGGGGGCCGGGGACACTGAAGCTTTCTTT.

The chain couples TRBV6-6 to TRBJ2-1; 9 bases are shared with TRBD2. This CDR3 has 15 amino acids. The germline CDR1 and CDR2 sequences are MNHNY and SVGAGI (reference sequence). The V gene end was trimmed by 6 bases and the J gene end by 6 bases; junction bases not matched to a gene: 9. In nucleotides, the CDR3 is TGTGCCAGCAGCCTGCGGGAGGGCGGAATCAATGAGCAGTTCTTC. Its translation is CASSLREGGINEQFF.

This clone is a singleton in its sample. The V call is TRBV13, the J call TRBJ2-7; D unresolved. V lost 4 bases and J 7 bases, leaving 8 bases between the germline ends. CDR3 size: 11 residues. In germline, CDR1 is PRHDT, CDR2 FYEKMQ (reference sequence). The CDR3 DNA reads as TGTGCCAGCAGCTCCCCCGTGGAGCAGTACTTC. It encodes CASSSPVEQYF.

The chain recombines TRBV6-5 with TRBJ2-7, with 9 bases that match TRBD1. CDR3 length: 13 residues. CDR1 is MNHEY, CDR2 SVGAGI, per germline. Unmatched junction bases numbered 3, after V lost 7 bases and J lost 2 bases. CDR3 residues: CASIGTGTYEQYF. The DNA for the CDR3 is TGTGCCAGCATTGGGACAGGGACCTACGAGCAGTACTTC.

This clone was recorded only once. This chain uses TRBV2 with TRBJ2-3; 7 bases align to TRBD1. CDR3 size: 15 residues. The V segment lost 5 bases and the J segment 4 bases; nucleotides outside the gene matches: 9. CDR1 is SNHLY and CDR2 is FYNNEI in the germline V gene. In nucleotides, the CDR3 is TGTGCCAGCAGTCCAAACAGGGGCCGGGCAGATACGCAGTATTTT. Amino acid sequence: CASSPNRGRADTQYF.

In this sample, this clone turned up once. The V gene is TRBV4-1, the J gene TRBJ1-2; a possible D gene is TRBD1 (5 bases). The V and J ends lost 0 bases and 0 bases respectively, with 8 bases between them. CDR1 MGHRA and CDR2 YSYEKL come from the germline V gene. This CDR3 has 15 amino acids. The CDR3 is CASSQEPGTNYGYTF. In DNA form, the CDR3 reads TGCGCCAGCAGCCAAGAACCAGGGACTAACTATGGCTACACCTTC.

The chain carries TRBV6-6 and TRBJ1-2; 7 bases agree with TRBD1. With V trimmed by 2 bases and J by 6 bases, 9 bases remained unmatched. Germline CDR1 MNHNY, CDR2 SVGAGI (reference sequence). The CDR3 totals 15 residues. CDR3 nucleotide sequence: TGTGCCAGCAGTTACCCGGGACAGCAAAGCGATGGCTACACCTTC. Amino acids: CASSYPGQQSDGYTF.

The chain links TRBV28 to TRBJ2-7; D is uncertain. CDR1 is MDHEN, CDR2 SYDVKM, per germline. The CDR3 is 13 residues long. Trimming stripped 5 bases from V and 3 bases from J, with 11 bases between. The CDR3 sequence: CASSRWPDYEQYF. DNA for the CDR3: TGTGCCAGCAGTCGATGGCCCGACTACGAGCAGTACTTC.

The chain uses TRBV29-1 and TRBJ1-2; TRBD1 agrees at 9 bases. The CDR3 has 14 amino acids. The junction had 13 bases not matched to a gene; V was cut back by 6 bases and J by 8 bases. Germline V gene sequence: CDR1 SQVTM, CDR2 ANQGSEA. As DNA, the CDR3 is TGCAGCGTCCTTAAGCCGGGACAGGGACAGGGCTACACCTTC. This sequence encodes CSVLKPGQGQGYTF.

The chain couples TRBV19 to TRBJ1-4; TRBD1 aligns across 7 bases. CDR3 length equals 14 residues. Trimming took 1 base from V and 8 from J; bases not matched to a gene: 4. Looked up from germline, CDR1 is LNHDA and CDR2 is SQIVND (reference sequence). The CDR3 reads CASSIGRDSEKLFF. Written as DNA, the CDR3 is TGTGCCAGTAGTATAGGTCGGGACAGCGAAAAACTGTTTTTT.

This chain connects TRBV4-2 to TRBJ2-3; D is possibly TRBD2 (5 bases). Germline CDR1 reads LGHNA; CDR2 reads YNFKEQ. Trimming pared 1 base from V and 0 bases from J, leaving 5 bases between. This CDR3 is built from 14 residues. This chain's CDR3 is CASSQGGSTDTQYF. CDR3 DNA sequence: TGTGCCAGCAGCCAAGGCGGGAGCACAGATACGCAGTATTTT.

The chain uses TRBV28 and TRBJ2-2; 14 bases are a match to TRBD2. Germline assignment: CDR1 MDHEN and CDR2 SYDVKM. J was trimmed by 4 bases and V by 2 bases; bases with no gene match: 9. There are 19 residues in the CDR3. The CDR3, as DNA: TGTGCCAGCAGTTTAGGGACTAGCGGGAGATTCTTACCCACCGGGGAGCTGTTTTTT. Protein product: CASSLGTSGRFLPTGELFF.

This clone came up a few times. The chain combines TRBV19 with TRBJ2-5, with a possible D match to TRBD1 (5 bases). The germline V gene has CDR1 LNHDA and CDR2 SQIVND (reference sequence). The CDR3 consists of 13 residues. Trimming stripped 4 bases from V and 2 bases from J, with 8 bases between. This chain's CDR3 is CASSTGPQETQYF. CDR3 coding DNA: TGTGCCAGTAGTACAGGGCCACAAGAGACCCAGTACTTC.

This clone was counted between two and nine times. This rearrangement joins TRBV6-1 to TRBJ1-2; TRBD1 agrees at 8 bases. The germline CDR1 and CDR2 sequences are MNHNS and SASEGT. The CDR3 sequence is 16 residues long. V dropped 4 bases and J dropped 4; count of bases not matched to a gene: 11. The CDR3 loop reads CASSVGRGHVGYGYTF. CDR3 nucleotides: TGTGCCAGCAGTGTAGGCAGGGGGCATGTCGGCTATGGCTACACCTTC.

This clone was counted only a few times. J is TRBJ2-6 and V is TRBV6-1; D call uncertain. The CDR3 has 18 residues. Trimming left V 2 bases short and J 0 bases short, with 14 bases between. The V gene's germline CDR1 is MNHNS and CDR2 SASEGT. The CDR3 sequence is CASSESRYITSGANVLTF. The CDR3 bases are TGTGCCAGCAGTGAATCGAGGTACATCACCTCTGGGGCCAACGTCCTGACTTTC.

J is TRBJ2-1 and V is TRBV6-6, with TRBD2 identical over 7 bases. Germline loops: CDR1 MNHNY, CDR2 SVGAGI (reference sequence). The V segment lost 8 bases and the J segment 5 bases; nucleotides outside the gene matches: 9. This CDR3 region has 14 residues. Written as DNA, the CDR3 is TGTGCCAGCTCCGCCGGGACTACAAACAATGAGCAGTTCTTC. Its protein product is CASSAGTTNNEQFF.

The V gene is TRBV6-1, the J gene TRBJ1-1; D uncertain. V was trimmed by 7 bases and J by 7 bases, leaving 10 bases between them. The CDR3 has 11 amino acids. The germline CDR1 and CDR2 sequences are MNHNS and SASEGT. The CDR3 sequence: CASIRQNEAFF. The DNA for the CDR3 is TGTGCCAGCATCCGTCAGAATGAAGCTTTCTTT.

The chain combines TRBV19 with TRBJ2-7; D is possibly TRBD1 (6 bases). Trimming left V 6 bases short and J 4 bases short, with 10 bases between. CDR3 length: 12 amino acids. CDR1 is LNHDA and CDR2 is SQIVND in the germline V gene (reference sequence). This CDR3 is CASSLTGYEQYF. The CDR3 DNA follows: TGTGCCAGTAGCCTAACAGGGTACGAGCAGTACTTC. Based on the CDR3 plus reference TRBV19 and TRBJ2-7, the full variable domain is DGGITQSPKYLFRKEGQNVTLSCEQNLNHDAMYWYRQDPGQGLRLIYYSQIVNDFQKGDIAEGYSVSREKKESFPLTVTSAQKNPTAFYLCASSLTGYEQYFGPGTRLTVT.

The gene calls are TRBV30 and TRBJ1-1; TRBD1 aligns across 8 bases. CDR3 length: 13 residues. Trimming took 2 bases from V and 5 from J; bases not matched to a gene: 4. CDR1 is GTSNPN and CDR2 is SVGIG in the germline V gene (reference sequence). The DNA for the CDR3 is TGTGCCTGGAGTCCGGACAGGGTAACTGAAGCTTTCTTT. Amino acids: CAWSPDRVTEAFF.

In this sample, this clone turned up once. The chain recombines TRBV11-2 with TRBJ1-1, with D possibly TRBD1 on 5 matching bases. Germline-derived CDR1 and CDR2 are SGHAT and FQNNGV. V lost 2 bases and J lost 1, with 14 bases in between. The CDR3 runs to 16 residues. The CDR3, as DNA: TGTGCCAGCAGCTTAAATCAGGGACTACAGAACACTGAAGCTTTCTTT. Its protein is CASSLNQGLQNTEAFF.

J is TRBJ1-4 and V is TRBV5-1; D might be TRBD1 (6 bases). The CDR3 sequence is 15 residues long. Trimming removed 4 bases at V and 3 bases at J, with 13 bases between. The germline V gene encodes CDR1 SGHRS and CDR2 YFSETQ. CDR3 protein: CASSGTGSPNEKLFF. The CDR3 region has the DNA TGCGCCAGCAGCGGTACAGGGTCGCCTAATGAAAAACTGTTTTTT.

This chain uses TRBV6-6 with TRBJ2-7; 7 nucleotides line up with TRBD2. The germline CDR1 and CDR2 sequences are MNHNY and SVGAGI (reference sequence). The CDR3 covers 16 residues. V was pared by 2 bases and J by 2 bases, with 9 bases of the junction left unmatched. The CDR3 coding sequence is TGTGCCAGCAGTTACGCCCTGGGGGGAGGGCCCTACGAGCAGTACTTC. Encoded protein: CASSYALGGGPYEQYF.

The chain couples TRBV6-4 to TRBJ2-3; 11 nucleotides agree with TRBD2. The CDR3 length is 20 residues. CDR1 is MRHNA, CDR2 SNTAGT, per germline. The junction had 13 bases not matched to a gene; V was cut back by 0 bases and J by 2 bases. The DNA of the CDR3 is TGTGCCAGCAGTGACTCTGCGGGACTAGCGGAGCCCGGGTTCACAGATACGCAGTATTTT. Its translation: CASSDSAGLAEPGFTDTQYF.

The J gene is TRBJ2-5, the V gene TRBV2, with 14 bases fitting TRBD2. The CDR3 totals 18 residues. V lost 3 bases and J lost 4; bases outside the gene matches: 10. The germline gives CDR1 SNHLY, CDR2 FYNNEI. The CDR3 DNA reads TGTGCCAGCAGTGAGGGACTAGCGGGAGTCCGCCCCCGAGAGACCCAGTACTTC. Its protein is CASSEGLAGVRPRETQYF. The full variable domain, completed using reference TRBV2 and TRBJ2-5, is EPEVTQTPSHQVTQMGQEVILRCVPISNHLYFYWYRQILGQKVEFLVSFYNNEISEKSEIFDDQFSVERPDGSNFTLKIRSTKLEDSAMYFCASSEGLAGVRPRETQYFGPGTRLLVL.